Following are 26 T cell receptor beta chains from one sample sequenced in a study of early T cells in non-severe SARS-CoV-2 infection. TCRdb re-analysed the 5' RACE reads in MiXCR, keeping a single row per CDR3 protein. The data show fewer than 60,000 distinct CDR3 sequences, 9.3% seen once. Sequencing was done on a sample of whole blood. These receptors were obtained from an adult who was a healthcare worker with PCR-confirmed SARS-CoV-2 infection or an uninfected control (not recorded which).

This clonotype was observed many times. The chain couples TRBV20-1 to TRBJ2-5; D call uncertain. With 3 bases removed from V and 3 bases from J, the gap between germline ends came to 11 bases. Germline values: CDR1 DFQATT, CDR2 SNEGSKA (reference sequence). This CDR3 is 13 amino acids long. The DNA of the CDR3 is TGCAGTGCTAGGGTATGGCACGAAGAGACCCAGTACTTC. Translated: CSARVWHEETQYF.

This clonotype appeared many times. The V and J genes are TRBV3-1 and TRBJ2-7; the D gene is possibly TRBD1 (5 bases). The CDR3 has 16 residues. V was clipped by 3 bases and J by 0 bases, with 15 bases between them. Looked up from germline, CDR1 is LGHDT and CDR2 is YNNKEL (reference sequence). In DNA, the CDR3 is TGTGCCAGCAGCCAGGCCAGGACACCGAGCTCCTACGAGCAGTACTTC. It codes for CASSQARTPSSYEQYF.

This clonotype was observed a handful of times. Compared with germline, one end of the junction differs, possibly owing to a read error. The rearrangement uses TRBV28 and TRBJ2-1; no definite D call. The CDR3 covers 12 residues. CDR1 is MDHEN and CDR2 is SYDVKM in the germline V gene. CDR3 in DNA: TGTGCCAGCAGCAACATTTACAGTGAGCAGTTCTTC. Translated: CASSNIYSEQFF.

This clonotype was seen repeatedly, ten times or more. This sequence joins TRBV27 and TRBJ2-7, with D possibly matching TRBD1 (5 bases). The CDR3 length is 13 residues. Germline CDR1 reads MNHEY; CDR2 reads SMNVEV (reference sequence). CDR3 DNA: TGTGCAACAAGGGGTAGGGCGGCGTACGAGCAGTACTTC. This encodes CATRGRAAYEQYF.

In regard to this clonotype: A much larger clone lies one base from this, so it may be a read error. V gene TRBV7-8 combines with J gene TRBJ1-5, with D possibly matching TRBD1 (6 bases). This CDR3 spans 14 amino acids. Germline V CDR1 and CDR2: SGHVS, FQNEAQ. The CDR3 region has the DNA TGTGCCGGCAGCTTAGCGGAGCAGGGGCAGCCCCAGCATTTT. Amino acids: CAGSLAEQGQPQHF.

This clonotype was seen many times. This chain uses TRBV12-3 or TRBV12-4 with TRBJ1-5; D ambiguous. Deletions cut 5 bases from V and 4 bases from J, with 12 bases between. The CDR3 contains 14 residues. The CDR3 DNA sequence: TGTGCCAGCAGTCCTTTCGGAGCTAATCAGCCCCAGCATTTT. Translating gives CASSPFGANQPQHF.

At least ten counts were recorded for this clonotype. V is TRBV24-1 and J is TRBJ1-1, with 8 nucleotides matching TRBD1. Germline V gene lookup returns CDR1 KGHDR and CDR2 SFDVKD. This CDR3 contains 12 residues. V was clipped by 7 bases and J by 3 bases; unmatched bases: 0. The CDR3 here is CATRDRDTEAFF. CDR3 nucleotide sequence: TGTGCCACCAGGGACAGGGACACTGAAGCTTTCTTT.

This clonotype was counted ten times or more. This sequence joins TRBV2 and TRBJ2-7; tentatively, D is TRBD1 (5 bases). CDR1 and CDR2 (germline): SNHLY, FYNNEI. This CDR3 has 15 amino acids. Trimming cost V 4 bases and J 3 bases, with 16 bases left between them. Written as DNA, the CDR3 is TGTGCCAGCAGTGGGAAACTGGACAAAGACTACGAGCAGTACTTC. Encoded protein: CASSGKLDKDYEQYF.

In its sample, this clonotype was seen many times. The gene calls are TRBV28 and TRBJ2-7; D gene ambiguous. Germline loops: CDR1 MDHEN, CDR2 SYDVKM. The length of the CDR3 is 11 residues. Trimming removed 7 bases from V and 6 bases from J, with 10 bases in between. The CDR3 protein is CASTSPGEQYF. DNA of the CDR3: TGTGCCAGCACCTCCCCGGGCGAGCAGTACTTC.

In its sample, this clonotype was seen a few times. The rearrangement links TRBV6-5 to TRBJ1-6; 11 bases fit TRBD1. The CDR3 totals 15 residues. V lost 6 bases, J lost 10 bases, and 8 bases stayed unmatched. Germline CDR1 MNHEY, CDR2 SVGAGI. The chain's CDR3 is CASSLGQGVSSPLHF. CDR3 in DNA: TGTGCCAGCAGCCTGGGACAGGGGGTTTCCTCACCCCTCCACTTT.

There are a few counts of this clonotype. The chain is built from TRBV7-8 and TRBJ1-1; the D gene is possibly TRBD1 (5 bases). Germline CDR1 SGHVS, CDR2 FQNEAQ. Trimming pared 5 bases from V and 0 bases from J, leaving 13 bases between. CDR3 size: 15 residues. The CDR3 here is CASSPWGIMNTEAFF. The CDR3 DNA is TGTGCCAGCAGCCCCTGGGGCATCATGAACACTGAAGCTTTCTTT.

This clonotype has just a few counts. The CDR3 is CASSPLTVNYGYTF. The CDR3 coding sequence is TGTGCCAGCAGCCCCCTGACAGTGAACTATGGCTACACCTTC. The V and J genes are TRBV7-2 and TRBJ1-2; maybe TRBD1 (5 bases). Trimming stripped 5 bases from V and 2 bases from J, with 12 bases between. The CDR3 consists of 14 residues. The germline gives CDR1 SGHTA, CDR2 FQGNSA.

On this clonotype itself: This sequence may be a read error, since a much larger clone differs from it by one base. The CDR3 coding sequence is TGTGCCAGTATCGGGACTAGCGGGACCAACACCGGGGAGCTGTTTTTT. Its protein product is CASIGTSGTNTGELFF. This chain uses TRBV19 with TRBJ2-2; TRBD2 matches at 13 bases. V shed 7 bases and J 2 bases; nucleotides not matched to a gene: 4. CDR3 length: 16 residues. From germline, CDR1 is LNHDA and CDR2 SQIVND (reference sequence).

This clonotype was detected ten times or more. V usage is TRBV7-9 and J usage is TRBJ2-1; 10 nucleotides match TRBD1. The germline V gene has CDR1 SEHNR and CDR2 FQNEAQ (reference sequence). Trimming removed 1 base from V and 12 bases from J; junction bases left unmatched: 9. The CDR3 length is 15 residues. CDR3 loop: CASSLGADRGHVQFF. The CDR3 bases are TGTGCCAGCAGCTTAGGGGCTGACAGGGGGCATGTGCAGTTCTTC.

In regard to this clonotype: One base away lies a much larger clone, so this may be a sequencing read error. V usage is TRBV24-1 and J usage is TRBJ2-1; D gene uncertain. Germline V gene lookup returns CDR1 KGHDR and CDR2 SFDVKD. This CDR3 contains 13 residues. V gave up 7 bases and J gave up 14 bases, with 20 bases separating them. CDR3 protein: CATSSTGYPGEFF. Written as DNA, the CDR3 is TGTGCCACCAGCTCGACTGGTTATCCCGGAGAGTTCTTC.

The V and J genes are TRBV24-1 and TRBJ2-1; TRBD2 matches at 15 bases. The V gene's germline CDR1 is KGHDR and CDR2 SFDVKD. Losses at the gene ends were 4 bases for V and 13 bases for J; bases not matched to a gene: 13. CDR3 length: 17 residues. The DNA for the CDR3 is TGTGCCACCAGTGACCTTGGACTAGCGGGAGGGAACGGGCCTCAGTTCTTC. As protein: CATSDLGLAGGNGPQFF.

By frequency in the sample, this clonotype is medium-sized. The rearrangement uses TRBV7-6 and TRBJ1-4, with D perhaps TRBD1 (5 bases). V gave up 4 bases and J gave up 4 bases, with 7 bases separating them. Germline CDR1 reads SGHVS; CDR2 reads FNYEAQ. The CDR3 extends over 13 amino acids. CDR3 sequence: CASSSGLNEKLFF. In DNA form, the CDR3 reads TGTGCCAGCAGCTCGGGGCTTAATGAAAAACTGTTTTTT.

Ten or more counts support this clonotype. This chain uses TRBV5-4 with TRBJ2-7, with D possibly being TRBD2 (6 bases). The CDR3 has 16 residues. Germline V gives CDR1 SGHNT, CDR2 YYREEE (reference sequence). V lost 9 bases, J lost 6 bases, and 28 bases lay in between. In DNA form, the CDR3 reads TGTGCCATTCGCTCGTTGGGGACTCCCGGGGACTGCGAGCAGTACTTC. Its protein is CAIRSLGTPGDCEQYF.

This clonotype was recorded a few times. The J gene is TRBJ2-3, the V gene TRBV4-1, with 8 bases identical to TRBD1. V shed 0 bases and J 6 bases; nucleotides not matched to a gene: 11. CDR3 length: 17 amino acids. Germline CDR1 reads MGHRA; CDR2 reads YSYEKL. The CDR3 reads CASSQDLGRGLSDTQYF. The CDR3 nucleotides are TGCGCCAGCAGCCAAGATCTCGGCAGGGGGCTATCGGATACGCAGTATTTT.

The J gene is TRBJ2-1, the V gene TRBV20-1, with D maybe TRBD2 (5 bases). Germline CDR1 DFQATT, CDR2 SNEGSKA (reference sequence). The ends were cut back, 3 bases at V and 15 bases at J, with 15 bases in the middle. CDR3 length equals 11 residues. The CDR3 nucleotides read TGCAGTGCTAGTAGGCCGGAGGATCCGTTCTTC. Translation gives CSASRPEDPFF.

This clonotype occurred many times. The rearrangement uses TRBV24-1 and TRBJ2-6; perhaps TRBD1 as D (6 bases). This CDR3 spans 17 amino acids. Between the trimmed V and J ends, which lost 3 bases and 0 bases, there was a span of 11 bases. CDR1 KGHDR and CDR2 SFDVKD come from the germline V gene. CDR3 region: CATSDPGQTSGANVLTF. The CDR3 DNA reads TGTGCCACCAGTGATCCGGGACAAACCTCTGGGGCCAACGTCCTGACTTTC.

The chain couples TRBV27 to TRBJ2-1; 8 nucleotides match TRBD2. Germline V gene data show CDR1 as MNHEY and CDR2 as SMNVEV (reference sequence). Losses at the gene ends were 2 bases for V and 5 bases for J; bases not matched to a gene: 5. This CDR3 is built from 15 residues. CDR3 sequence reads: CASSLISGRNNEQFF. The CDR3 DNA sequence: TGTGCCAGCAGTTTAATAAGCGGGAGAAACAATGAGCAGTTCTTC.

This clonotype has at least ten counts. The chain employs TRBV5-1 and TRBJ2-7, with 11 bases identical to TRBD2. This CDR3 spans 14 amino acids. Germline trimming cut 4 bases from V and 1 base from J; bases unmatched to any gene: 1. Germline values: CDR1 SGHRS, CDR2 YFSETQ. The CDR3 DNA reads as TGCGCCAGCAGCCGACTAGCGGGGTCCTACGAGCAGTACTTC. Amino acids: CASSRLAGSYEQYF.

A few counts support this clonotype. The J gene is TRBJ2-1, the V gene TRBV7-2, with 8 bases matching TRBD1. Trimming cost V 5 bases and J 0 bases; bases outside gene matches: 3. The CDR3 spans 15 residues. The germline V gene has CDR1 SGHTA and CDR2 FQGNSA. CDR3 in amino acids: CASSNRGSSYNEQFF. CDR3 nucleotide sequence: TGTGCCAGCAGCAACAGGGGGAGCTCCTACAATGAGCAGTTCTTC.

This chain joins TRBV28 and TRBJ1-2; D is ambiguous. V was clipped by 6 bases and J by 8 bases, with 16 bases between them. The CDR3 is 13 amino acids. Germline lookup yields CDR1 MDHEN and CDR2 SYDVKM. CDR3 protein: CASRRELGLGYTF. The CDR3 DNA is TGTGCCAGCAGACGGGAGTTAGGGCTAGGCTACACCTTC.

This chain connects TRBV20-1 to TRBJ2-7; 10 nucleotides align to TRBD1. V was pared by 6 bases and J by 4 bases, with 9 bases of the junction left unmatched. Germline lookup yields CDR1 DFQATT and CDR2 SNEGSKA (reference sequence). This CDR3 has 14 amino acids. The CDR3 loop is CSAEGQGGTYEQYF. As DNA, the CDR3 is TGCAGTGCCGAAGGACAGGGGGGCACGTACGAGCAGTACTTC.